This TCR beta chain was recovered during a study of lymphopenia after photon versus proton radiotherapy. General study results and limits: Better survival with proton therapy was suggested as possible, not demonstrated.

In this sample, this clone turned up a few times. What it binds is not known. The germline CDR1 and CDR2 sequences are MDHEN and SYDVKM. The CDR3 is 14 residues long. Trimming left V 2 bases short and J 3 bases short, with 10 bases between. Libraries were prepared by immunoSEQ multiplex PCR; TCRdb keeps only in-frame clonotypes and omits some of them. The top ten hold around 2.2% of the sample, which has more than 45,000 clones, about 88% seen once. The TCR was taken from a man aged 55 to 70 with pancreatic cancer. The chain links TRBV28 to TRBJ2-5; perhaps TRBD2 as D (5 bases). Sequenced here: peripheral blood, sampled from a patient treated with proton-based radiotherapy. CDR3 sequence reads: CASSLRGAEETQYF. As DNA, the CDR3 is TGTGCCAGCAGTTTACGCGGAGCGGAAGAGACCCAGTACTTC. The full variable domain, in which reference TRBV28 and TRBJ2-5 provide the parts outside the CDR3, is DVKVTQSSRYLVKRTGEKVFLECVQDMDHENMFWYRQDPGLGLRLIYFSYDVKMKEKGDIPEGYSVSREKKERFSLILESASTNQTSMYLCASSLRGAEETQYFGPGTRLLVL.